The T cell receptor beta chain described here comes from a study of blood T cells in healthy people across ages. Per germline, CDR1 SGHKS and CDR2 YYEKEE (reference sequence). Trimming at V came to 3 bases and at J to 4 bases, leaving 8 bases not matched to a gene. This CDR3 has 17 residues. Next came a second PCR, run for about 6 to 12 cycles, which used a sample-barcoded 5' primer along with a J-beta primer mix. In TCRdb, the 5' RACE reads were re-called with MiXCR into one record per CDR3 protein. The sample includes 600,000 or so distinct CDR3 sequences, more than 45% of them seen just once. J is TRBJ2-1 and V is TRBV5-5; 12 bases line up with TRBD2. This TCR was recovered from an elderly man in good health. Sequenced input: blood. Here the CDR3 reads CASSSSILAGGYNEQFF. The CDR3 nucleotides read TGTGCCAGCAGCTCCTCTATTCTAGCGGGAGGGTACAATGAGCAGTTCTTC.